The 15 T cell receptor beta chains below all came from one sample that was sequenced in a study of blood T cell repertoires in COVID-19. The table came from immunoSEQ multiplex PCR; TCRdb's copy has only in-frame clones and leaves some out. Of under 300,000 clones in the sample, approximately 87% were seen once. The sequencing input was peripheral blood. These receptors came from a man in his 60s with acute or convalescent COVID-19.

This clone has more than one count but fewer than ten. This chain connects TRBV15 to TRBJ1-5, with 9 bases fitting TRBD1. V lost 7 bases and J lost 1; bases outside the gene matches: 5. This CDR3 contains 15 residues. Per germline, CDR1 LNHNV and CDR2 YYDKDF (reference sequence). The CDR3 sequence is CATTPTGGSNQPQHF. The DNA for the CDR3 is TGTGCCACCACTCCGACAGGGGGAAGCAATCAGCCCCAGCATTTT.

The J gene is TRBJ2-1, the V gene TRBV5-4; 13 nucleotides agree with TRBD2. Germline V gives CDR1 SGHNT, CDR2 YYREEE (reference sequence). J lost 4 bases, V lost 4 bases, and 11 bases had no gene match. The CDR3 has 18 residues. The CDR3 here is CASSPKARLAGGYNEQFF. For the CDR3, the DNA is TGTGCCAGCAGCCCTAAGGCCAGACTAGCGGGAGGTTACAATGAGCAGTTCTTC.

Only a few counts were recorded for this clone. The CDR3 here is CASSLGTSGKIFYEQYF. The CDR3 DNA sequence: TGTGCCAGCAGCTTAGGAACTAGCGGGAAGATATTCTACGAGCAGTACTTC. The chain carries TRBV7-9 and TRBJ2-7; 10 bases are a match to TRBD2. Germline trimming cut 1 base from V and 3 bases from J; bases unmatched to any gene: 9. The V gene's germline CDR1 is SEHNR and CDR2 FQNEAQ (reference sequence). The CDR3 spans 17 residues.

The sample holds one count of this clone. The CDR3 spells CASSTGHEKLFF. For the CDR3, the DNA is TGTGCCAGCAGTACCGGACACGAAAAACTGTTTTTT. The chain employs TRBV6-5 and TRBJ1-4; D is possibly TRBD1 (5 bases). There are 12 residues in the CDR3. Germline lookup yields CDR1 MNHEY and CDR2 SVGAGI. The V gene lost 5 bases and the J gene lost 8 bases, with 9 bases spanning the gap.

The chain is built from TRBV4-1 and TRBJ2-1; 12 nucleotides match TRBD1. With 0 bases clipped from V and 7 bases from J, the junction kept 4 bases outside the gene matches. The germline CDR1 and CDR2 sequences are MGHRA and YSYEKL. The length of the CDR3 is 16 residues. The chain's CDR3 is CASSQEGGQGANEQFF. The CDR3 region has the DNA TGCGCCAGCAGCCAAGAAGGGGGACAGGGGGCTAATGAGCAGTTCTTC.

The table lists this clone with a count of one. This chain uses TRBV7-8 with TRBJ1-4, with D hard to call. Germline lookup yields CDR1 SGHVS and CDR2 FQNEAQ. Trimming took off 5 bases at V and 4 bases at J, with 14 bases between the two ends. This CDR3 is built from 15 residues. CDR3 in DNA: TGTGCCAGCAGCCGTCGACAAGAACTTAATGAAAAACTGTTTTTT. It is translated as CASSRRQELNEKLFF.

The chain recombines TRBV6-1 with TRBJ1-3, with TRBD1 as a possible D gene (6 bases). Germline CDR1 MNHNS, CDR2 SASEGT. Trimming pared 4 bases from V and 3 bases from J, leaving 16 bases between. The CDR3 sequence is 16 residues long. In nucleotides, the CDR3 is TGTGCCAGCAGTGTGGAGACAGGAGTACTTGGAAACACCATATATTTT. This codes for CASSVETGVLGNTIYF.

V usage is TRBV7-3 and J usage is TRBJ2-5, with D perhaps matching TRBD2 (5 bases). V was trimmed by 2 bases and J by 5 bases, leaving 15 bases between them. The CDR3 is 15 residues long. Germline loops: CDR1 SGHTA, CDR2 FQGTGA. This chain's CDR3 is CASSLGIRRWETQYF. CDR3 in DNA: TGTGCCAGCAGCTTAGGCATAAGGAGGTGGGAGACCCAGTACTTC. The whole variable domain, filled in from reference TRBV7-3 and TRBJ2-5, reads GAGVSQTPSNKVTEKGKYVELRCDPISGHTALYWYRQSLGQGPEFLIYFQGTGAADDSGLPNDRFFAVRPEGSVSTLKIQRTERGDSAVYLCASSLGIRRWETQYFGPGTRLLVL.

A remark on this clone: The same CDR3 is also encoded by other DNA sequences in this sample. This sequence joins TRBV15 and TRBJ1-1; D is perhaps TRBD1 (6 bases). The CDR3 covers 14 residues. The germline V gene has CDR1 LNHNV and CDR2 YYDKDF (reference sequence). V was cut by 0 bases and J by 2 bases, with 7 bases left in between. This CDR3 reads CATSRDRGNTEAFF. In DNA form, the CDR3 reads TGTGCCACCAGCAGAGACAGGGGAAACACTGAAGCTTTCTTT.

This chain links TRBV19 with TRBJ1-4; 8 positions agree with TRBD1. The germline gives CDR1 LNHDA, CDR2 SQIVND (reference sequence). The CDR3 spans 15 residues. V dropped 3 bases and J dropped 4; count of bases not matched to a gene: 4. Here the CDR3 reads CASSIFRGRNEKLFF. The CDR3 DNA reads TGTGCCAGTAGTATCTTCAGGGGGCGTAATGAAAAACTGTTTTTT. Variable domain in full (rest from reference TRBV19 and TRBJ1-4): DGGITQSPKYLFRKEGQNVTLSCEQNLNHDAMYWYRQDPGQGLRLIYYSQIVNDFQKGDIAEGYSVSREKKESFPLTVTSAQKNPTAFYLCASSIFRGRNEKLFFGSGTQLSVL.

CDR3 nucleotides: TGTGCCAGTAAACCCGGACAGGGCCATGAGCAGTTCTTC. This gives the protein CASKPGQGHEQFF. The J gene is TRBJ2-1, the V gene TRBV19; 8 nucleotides agree with TRBD1. CDR3 length equals 13 residues. J lost 8 bases, V lost 7 bases, and 7 bases had no gene match. The germline CDR1 and CDR2 sequences are LNHDA and SQIVND (reference sequence).

This chain joins TRBV6-5 and TRBJ2-7; tentative D call: TRBD1 (7 bases). The CDR3 totals 14 residues. Germline V lookup: CDR1 MNHEY, CDR2 SVGAGI. Trimming pared 8 bases from V and 3 bases from J, leaving 17 bases between. The CDR3 region has the DNA TGTGCCAGCCGCCAGGGGGGCCAGGGCTACGAGCAGTACTTC. Its protein product is CASRQGGQGYEQYF.

The chain carries TRBV12-2 and TRBJ2-5; no check of the table's D call, TRBD2, against the DNA was made. TRBV12-2 is classified as a pseudogene. The length of the CDR3 is 17 residues. The DNA of the CDR3 is TGTGCAAGTCGCTTAGGGCTAGCGGGATTCATCCAAGAGACCCAGTACTTC. Its translation is CASRLGLAGFIQETQYF.

The chain is built from TRBV4-3 and TRBJ2-7; no clear D. Trimming pared 0 bases from V and 3 bases from J, leaving 18 bases between. This CDR3 region has 17 residues. CDR1 and CDR2 from the germline V gene are LGHNA and YSLEER. Here the CDR3 DNA reads TGCGCCAGCAGCCAAGATTATCTGAGCCTAGTAGTCTACGAGCAGTACTTC. Its translation is CASSQDYLSLVVYEQYF.

V gene TRBV9 combines with J gene TRBJ1-2; D gene uncertain. V was clipped by 0 bases and J by 4 bases, with 7 bases between them. CDR3 length: 13 residues. Germline V lookup: CDR1 SGDLS, CDR2 YYNGEE. The CDR3 nucleotides read TGTGCCAGCAGCGTAGTAGTTGGCTATGGCTACACCTTC. As protein: CASSVVVGYGYTF.